This record covers a single TCR beta chain. The target antigen is unknown. Different DNA sequences within this sample yield the same CDR3. Profiled with immunoSEQ multiplex PCR; TCRdb holds only in-frame clones, not every one. The sample holds about 2.2 million clones; roughly 91% are singletons and the top ten take 1.5% to 2%. Naive-designated CD8 cells lacked CD45RO, were positively enriched for CCR7, and omitted terminally differentiated effector memory CD45RA+ cells. These data come from a study of shared clonotypes between healthy human individuals. Whole-study findings and limits: Few donors limited the genetic and exposure-history diversity represented. The generation probabilities recorded for non-shared clonotypes fell below those of clonotypes shared by all four donors.

The germline CDR1 and CDR2 sequences are MNHEY and SMNVEV (reference sequence). V lost 2 bases, J lost 6 bases, and 9 bases lay in between. The CDR3 is 13 residues long. This chain joins TRBV27 and TRBJ2-3, with D possibly matching TRBD1 (5 bases). This clonotype originated in a man younger than 35 in good health. Some clones in this sample may be carry-over from other donors' samples. The source material was naive CD8+ T cells from PBMCs. The CDR3 region has the DNA TGTGCCAGCAGTTTAGGGGCAGCTGATACGCAGTATTTT. This gives the protein CASSLGAADTQYF.